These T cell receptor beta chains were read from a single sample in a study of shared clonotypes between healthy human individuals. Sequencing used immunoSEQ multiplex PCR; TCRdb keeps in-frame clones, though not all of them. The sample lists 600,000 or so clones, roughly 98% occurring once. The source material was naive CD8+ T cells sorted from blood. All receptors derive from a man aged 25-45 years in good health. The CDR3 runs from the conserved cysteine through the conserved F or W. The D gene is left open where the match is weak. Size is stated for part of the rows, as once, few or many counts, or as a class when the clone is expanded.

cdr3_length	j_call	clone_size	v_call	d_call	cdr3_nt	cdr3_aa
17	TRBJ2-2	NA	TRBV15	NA	TGTGCCACCAGCTATCCCAAACAGCAGGAGAACACCGGGGAGCTGTTTTTT	CATSYPKQQENTGELFF
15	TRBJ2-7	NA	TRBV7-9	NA	TGTGCCAGCAGCTTAGTCCAGGGCTTAGGTGGCGAGCAGTACTTC	CASSLVQGLGGEQYF
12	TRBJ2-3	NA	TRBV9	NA	TGTGCCAGCAGCGTAGGACGAGATACGCAGTATTTT	CASSVGRDTQYF
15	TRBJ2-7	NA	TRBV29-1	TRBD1	TGCAGCGTTTTGGGGACAGGGAAATCCTCCTACGAGCAGTACTTC	CSVLGTGKSSYEQYF
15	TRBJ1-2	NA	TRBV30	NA	TGTGCCTGGAATACCCCGGACAAGACTAACTATGGCTACACCTTC	CAWNTPDKTNYGYTF
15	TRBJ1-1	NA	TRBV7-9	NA	TGTGCCAGCAGCCCACAACGGGGGCCGGGGACTGAAGCTTTCTTT	CASSPQRGPGTEAFF
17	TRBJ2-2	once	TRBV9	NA	TGTGCCAGCAGCGTAGGTCCGGTGAGCTCAAACACCGGGGAGCTGTTTTTT	CASSVGPVSSNTGELFF
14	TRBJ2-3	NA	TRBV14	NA	TGTGCCAGCAGCCAAGACATAGGCACAGATACGCAGTATTTT	CASSQDIGTDTQYF
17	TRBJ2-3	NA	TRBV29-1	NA	TGCAGCGCTCAATCTCTCTTCCAGGGGACTAGCACAGATACGCAGTATTTT	CSAQSLFQGTSTDTQYF
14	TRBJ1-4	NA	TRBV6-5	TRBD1	TGTGCCAGCAGTTTACAGGGGAATCGGGAAAAACTGTTTTTT	CASSLQGNREKLFF
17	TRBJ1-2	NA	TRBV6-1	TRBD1	TGTGCCAGCAGTGAGAGGGGGCAGGGCCCAGCTAACTATGGCTACACCTTC	CASSERGQGPANYGYTF
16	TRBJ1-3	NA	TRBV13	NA	TGTGCCAGCAGCTCCAGGAACCAGGACAGTGGAAACACCATATATTTT	CASSSRNQDSGNTIYF
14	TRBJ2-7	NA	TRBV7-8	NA	TGTGCCAGCAGCCACATATCCTCCGTGGACGAGCAGTACTTC	CASSHISSVDEQYF
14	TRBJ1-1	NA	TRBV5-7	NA	TGTGCCAGCAGCGACGCGGGGCTGAACACTGAAGCTTTCTTT	CASSDAGLNTEAFF
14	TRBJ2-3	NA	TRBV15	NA	TGTGCCACCAGCCCACAGGGTGCCACGGATACGCAGTATTTT	CATSPQGATDTQYF
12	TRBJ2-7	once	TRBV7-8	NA	TGTGCCAGCAGCTTTCCAAAGTACGAGCAGTACTTC	CASSFPKYEQYF
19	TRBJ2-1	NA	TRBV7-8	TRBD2	TGTGCCAGCAGCCACGTACTAGCGGGAGGCAGCCTCGATCATAATGAGCAGTTCTTC	CASSHVLAGGSLDHNEQFF
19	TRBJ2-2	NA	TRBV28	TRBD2	TGTGCCAGCAGTTTTGGACTAGCGGGAGTTACGGCGAACACCGGGGAGCTGTTTTTT	CASSFGLAGVTANTGELFF
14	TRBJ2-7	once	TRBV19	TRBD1	TGTGCCAGTAGGGACAGGGATGGGGGCTACGAGCAGTACTTC	CASRDRDGGYEQYF
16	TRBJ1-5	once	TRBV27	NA	TGTGCCAGCAGAGCCGGACAGACACTTAGCAATCAGCCCCAGCATTTT	CASRAGQTLSNQPQHF
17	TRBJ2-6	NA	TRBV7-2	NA	TGTGCCAGCAGCTCCGACTCGACAGTCTCTGGGGCCAACGTCCTGACTTTC	CASSSDSTVSGANVLTF
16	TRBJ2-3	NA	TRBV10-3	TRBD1	TGTGCCATCACCGCCGGGACAGGGGGCTTAACAGATACGCAGTATTTT	CAITAGTGGLTDTQYF
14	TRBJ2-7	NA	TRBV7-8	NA	TGTGCCAGCAGCTTTGAGGGGGTCTCCTACGAGCAGTACTTC	CASSFEGVSYEQYF
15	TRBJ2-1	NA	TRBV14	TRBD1	TGTGCCAGCAGCAAAACAGGGGCTTTAGACAATGAGCAGTTCTTC	CASSKTGALDNEQFF
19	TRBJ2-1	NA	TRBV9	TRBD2	TGTGCCAGCAGCGTAGTTCCTAGCGGAACCCTTAGCTCCTACAATGAGCAGTTCTTC	CASSVVPSGTLSSYNEQFF
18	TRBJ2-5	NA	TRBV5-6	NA	TGTGCCAGCAGCAAAGGACGGGACCGGAGTCTTCTTATCGAGACCCAGTACTTC	CASSKGRDRSLLIETQYF
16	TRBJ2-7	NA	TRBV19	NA	TGTGCCAGTAGTCCCTTTGGGGGGAGTGTGCCCTACGAGCAGTACTTC	CASSPFGGSVPYEQYF
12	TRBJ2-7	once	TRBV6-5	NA	TGTGCCAGCAGTTATGGGTCTAGCGAGCAGTACTTC	CASSYGSSEQYF